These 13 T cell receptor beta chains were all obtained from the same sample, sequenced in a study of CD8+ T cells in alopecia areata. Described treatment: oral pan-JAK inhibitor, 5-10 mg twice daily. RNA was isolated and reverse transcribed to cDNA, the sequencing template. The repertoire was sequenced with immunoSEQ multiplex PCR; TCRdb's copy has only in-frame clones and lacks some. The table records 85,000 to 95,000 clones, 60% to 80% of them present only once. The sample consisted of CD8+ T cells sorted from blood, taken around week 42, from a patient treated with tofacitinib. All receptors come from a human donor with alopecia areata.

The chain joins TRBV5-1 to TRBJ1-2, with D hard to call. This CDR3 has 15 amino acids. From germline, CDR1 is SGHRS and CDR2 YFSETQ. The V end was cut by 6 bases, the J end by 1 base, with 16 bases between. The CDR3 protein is CASNEGRGFNYGYTF. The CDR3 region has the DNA TGCGCCAGCAACGAAGGTCGAGGGTTTAACTATGGCTACACCTTC.

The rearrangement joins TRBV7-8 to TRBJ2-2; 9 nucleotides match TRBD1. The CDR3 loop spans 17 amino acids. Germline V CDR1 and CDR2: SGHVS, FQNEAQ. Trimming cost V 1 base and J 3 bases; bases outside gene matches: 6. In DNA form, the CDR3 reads TGTGCCAGCAGCTTAGGGACAGGGGTTATGGACACCGGGGAGCTGTTTTTT. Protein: CASSLGTGVMDTGELFF.

DNA for the CDR3: TGTGCCACACATCAAGGGGGCCGAGGGGACACCGGGGAGCTGTTTTTT. Its translation: CATHQGGRGDTGELFF. The rearrangement uses TRBV10-3 and TRBJ2-2; 7 nucleotides align to TRBD1. The CDR3 is 16 amino acids. V gave up 10 bases and J gave up 3 bases; unmatched junction bases: 14. In germline, CDR1 is ENHRY, CDR2 SYGVKD.

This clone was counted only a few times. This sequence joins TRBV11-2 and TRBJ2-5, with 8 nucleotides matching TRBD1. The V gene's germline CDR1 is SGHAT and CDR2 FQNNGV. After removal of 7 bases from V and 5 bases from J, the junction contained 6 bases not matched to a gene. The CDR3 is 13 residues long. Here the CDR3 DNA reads TGTGCCAGCACCCCGAACAGGGGGGAGACCCAGTACTTC. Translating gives CASTPNRGETQYF.

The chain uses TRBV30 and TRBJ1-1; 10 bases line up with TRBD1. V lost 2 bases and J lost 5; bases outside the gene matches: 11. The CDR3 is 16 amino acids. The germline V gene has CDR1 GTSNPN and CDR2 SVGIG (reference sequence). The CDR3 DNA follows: TGTGCCTGGAGTAGGGACAGGGGTTCAGATGGAACTGAAGCTTTCTTT. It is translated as CAWSRDRGSDGTEAFF.

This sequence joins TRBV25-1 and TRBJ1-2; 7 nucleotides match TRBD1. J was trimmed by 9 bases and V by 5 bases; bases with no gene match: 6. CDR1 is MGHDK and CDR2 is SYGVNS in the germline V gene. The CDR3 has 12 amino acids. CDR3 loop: CASSPGGRSYTF. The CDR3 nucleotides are TGTGCCAGCAGTCCAGGGGGTCGGAGCTACACCTTC.

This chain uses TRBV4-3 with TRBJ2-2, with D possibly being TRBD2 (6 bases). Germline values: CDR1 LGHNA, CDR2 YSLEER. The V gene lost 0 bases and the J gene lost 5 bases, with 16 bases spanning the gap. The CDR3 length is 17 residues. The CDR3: CASSQDLGTEGTGELFF. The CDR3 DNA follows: TGCGCCAGCAGCCAAGATCTAGGGACTGAGGGGACCGGGGAGCTGTTTTTT.

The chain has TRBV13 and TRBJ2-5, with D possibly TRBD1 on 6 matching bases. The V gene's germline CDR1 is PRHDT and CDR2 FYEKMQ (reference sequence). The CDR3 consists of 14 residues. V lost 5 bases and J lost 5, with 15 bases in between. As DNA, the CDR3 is TGTGCCAGCAGCGCCAAACAGGGACGCGAGACCCAGTACTTC. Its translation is CASSAKQGRETQYF.

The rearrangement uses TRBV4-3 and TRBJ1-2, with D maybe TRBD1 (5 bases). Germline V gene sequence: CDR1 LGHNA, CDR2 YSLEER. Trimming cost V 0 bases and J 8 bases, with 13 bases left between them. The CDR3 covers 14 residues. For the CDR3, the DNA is TGCGCCAGCAGCCAAGATGGAGGCCAGGGAGGCTACACCTTC. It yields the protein CASSQDGGQGGYTF.

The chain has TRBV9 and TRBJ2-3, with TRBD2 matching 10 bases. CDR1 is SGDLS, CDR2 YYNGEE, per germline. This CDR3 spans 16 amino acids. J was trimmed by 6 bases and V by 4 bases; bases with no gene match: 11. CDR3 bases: TGTGCCAGCAGCCAGGGGAGCGGGGGGGCAGTTGATACGCAGTATTTT. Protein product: CASSQGSGGAVDTQYF. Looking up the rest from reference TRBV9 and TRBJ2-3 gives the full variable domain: DSGVTQTPKHLITATGQRVTLRCSPRSGDLSVYWYQQSLDQGLQFLIQYYNGEERAKGNILERFSAQQFPDLHSELNLSSLELGDSALYFCASSQGSGGAVDTQYFGPGTRLTVL.

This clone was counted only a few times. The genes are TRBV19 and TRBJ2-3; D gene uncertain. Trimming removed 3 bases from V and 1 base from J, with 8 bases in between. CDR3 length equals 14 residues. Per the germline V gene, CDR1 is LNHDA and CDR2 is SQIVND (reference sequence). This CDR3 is CASSILARTDTQYF. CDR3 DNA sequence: TGTGCCAGTAGTATTCTGGCACGCACAGATACGCAGTATTTT.

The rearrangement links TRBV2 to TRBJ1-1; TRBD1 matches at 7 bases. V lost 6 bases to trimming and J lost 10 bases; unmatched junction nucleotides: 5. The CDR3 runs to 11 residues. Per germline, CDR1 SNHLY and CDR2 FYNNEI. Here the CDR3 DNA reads TGTGCCAGCAGGACAGGGAAATTAGCTTTCTTT. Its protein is CASRTGKLAFF.

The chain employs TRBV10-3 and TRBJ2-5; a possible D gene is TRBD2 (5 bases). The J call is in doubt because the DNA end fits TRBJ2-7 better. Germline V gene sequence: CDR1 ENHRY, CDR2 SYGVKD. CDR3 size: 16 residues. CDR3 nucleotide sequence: TGTGCCATCGGCGAACCCGGGATGAAAAATTCCTACGAGCAGTACTTC. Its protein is CAIGEPGMKNSYEQYF.